This T cell receptor beta chain came from a study of blood T cell repertoires in COVID-19. Study-wide context: PBMCs, B-cell-depleted T cells, or T cells provided the cDNA or gDNA that made up the material.

TCRdb's copy holds only in-frame clones and misses some; the assay was immunoSEQ multiplex PCR. In the table there are about 120,000 clones, about 80% of which are singletons. This sequence originates from a man aged 65 to 79 with active or convalescent COVID-19. Sequences were obtained from peripheral blood.

CDR3: CATSDVRTGEVKQYF. Here the CDR3 DNA reads TGTGCCACCAGTGATGTCAGGACAGGGGAAGTTAAACAGTACTTC. The chain links TRBV24-1 to TRBJ2-7; 9 bases map to TRBD1. V was pared by 3 bases and J by 10 bases, with 12 bases of the junction left unmatched. The CDR3 is 15 residues long. CDR1 and CDR2 (germline): KGHDR, SFDVKD.